The 31 T cell receptor beta chains given below trace back to one sample, sequenced in a study of cytomegalovirus exposure and HLA in healthy donors. PCR involved 60 Vbeta and 13 Jbeta primers. Profiled with immunoSEQ multiplex PCR; TCRdb holds only in-frame clones, not every one. Of about 140,000 clones in the sample, roughly three quarters were seen once. Sequences were obtained from PBMCs. The receptor set was obtained from a man aged 25-40 years in good health and CMV-seronegative.

This chain uses TRBV11-2 with TRBJ1-5; no definite D call. From germline, CDR1 is SGHAT and CDR2 FQNNGV. V lost 3 bases, J lost 2 bases, and 11 bases lay in between. This CDR3 has 15 residues. The CDR3 loop is CASSLSAGGNQPQHF. The DNA for the CDR3 is TGTGCCAGCAGCTTGTCGGCGGGCGGCAATCAGCCCCAGCATTTT.

This clone occurred a few times. The J gene is TRBJ2-5, the V gene TRBV7-9, with TRBD2 identical over 7 bases. The CDR3 runs to 14 residues. The V gene's germline CDR1 is SEHNR and CDR2 FQNEAQ (reference sequence). V shed 0 bases, J shed 9 bases, and the junction held 7 bases outside the gene matches. The CDR3 spells CASSLAAVGGAQYF. The CDR3 bases are TGTGCCAGCAGCTTAGCGGCAGTGGGGGGGGCCCAGTACTTC.

The chain employs TRBV7-2 and TRBJ1-5; D remains unclear. There are 16 residues in the CDR3. Germline V gene lookup returns CDR1 SGHTA and CDR2 FQGNSA. V lost 5 bases, J lost 0 bases, and 14 bases lay in between. The DNA of the CDR3 is TGTGCCAGCAGCCTTTCCTTGAGTTATAGCAATCAGCCCCAGCATTTT. Encoded protein: CASSLSLSYSNQPQHF.

This clone was seen once. The CDR3 is CASSLWSSTYEQYF. The CDR3 DNA reads as TGTGCCAGCAGTTTATGGTCCAGTACCTACGAGCAGTACTTC. V gene TRBV28 combines with J gene TRBJ2-7, with D unresolved. Trimming stripped 0 bases from V and 2 bases from J, with 8 bases between. CDR3 length: 14 amino acids. Germline loops: CDR1 MDHEN, CDR2 SYDVKM.

V usage is TRBV19 and J usage is TRBJ1-2, with a possible D match to TRBD1 (6 bases). CDR3 length: 14 residues. Germline lookup yields CDR1 LNHDA and CDR2 SQIVND (reference sequence). V shed 9 bases and J shed 6 bases, with 20 bases lying between them. The CDR3: CASGIPGQEHGYTF. Here the CDR3 DNA reads TGTGCCAGCGGCATCCCGGGACAAGAACATGGCTACACCTTC.

This clone has just a few counts. The chain combines TRBV4-1 with TRBJ1-1; the D gene is possibly TRBD1 (5 bases). V was pared by 3 bases and J by 1 base, with 12 bases between. CDR1 and CDR2 from the germline V gene are MGHRA and YSYEKL. The CDR3 length is 15 residues. The CDR3 reads CASSHGPGGNTEAFF. For the CDR3, the DNA is TGCGCCAGCAGCCACGGACCGGGGGGGAACACTGAAGCTTTCTTT.

This rearrangement joins TRBV28 to TRBJ1-5, with TRBD1 matching 10 bases. The V gene's germline CDR1 is MDHEN and CDR2 SYDVKM. Trimming removed 10 bases from V and 6 bases from J; junction bases left unmatched: 6. The CDR3 extends over 13 amino acids. CDR3 residues: CATRDRGVQPQHF. The DNA for the CDR3 is TGTGCCACCCGGGACAGGGGAGTTCAGCCCCAGCATTTT.

CDR3 amino acids: CSVDRGRETQYF. DNA for the CDR3: TGCAGCGTAGACAGGGGGCGGGAGACCCAGTACTTC. The V and J genes are TRBV29-1 and TRBJ2-5, with 10 positions matching TRBD1. Looked up from germline, CDR1 is SQVTM and CDR2 is ANQGSEA. This CDR3 has 12 residues. The J segment lost 5 bases and the V segment lost 6 bases, leaving 3 bases of the junction unmatched. Using reference TRBV29-1 and TRBJ2-5 for the parts outside the CDR3, the full variable domain is SAVISQKPSRDICQRGTSLTIQCQVDSQVTMMFWYRQQPGQSLTLIATANQGSEATYESGFVIDKFPISRPNLTFSTLTVSNMSPEDSSIYLCSVDRGRETQYFGPGTRLLVL.

V gene TRBV7-2 combines with J gene TRBJ1-2; 8 nucleotides align to TRBD1. The V segment lost 4 bases and the J segment 8 bases; nucleotides outside the gene matches: 6. CDR3 length equals 13 residues. Germline CDR1 reads SGHTA; CDR2 reads FQGNSA. For the CDR3, the DNA is TGTGCCAGCAGCTCCCCTGGACAGGGCGGCTACACCTTC. Translated, it gives CASSSPGQGGYTF.

About this clone itself: At the DNA level, this CDR3 is encoded by other sequences in the same sample as well. This chain joins TRBV7-9 and TRBJ1-5, with D perhaps TRBD1 (6 bases). Trimming shortened V by 1 base and J by 3 bases, and 7 bases separated the two germline ends. CDR3 size: 14 residues. Germline CDR1 reads SEHNR; CDR2 reads FQNEAQ (reference sequence). In nucleotides, the CDR3 is TGTGCCAGCAGCTTAGGACAGGTCAATCAGCCCCAGCATTTT. Residues: CASSLGQVNQPQHF. The whole variable domain, filled in from reference TRBV7-9 and TRBJ1-5, reads DTGVSQNPRHKITKRGQNVTFRCDPISEHNRLYWYRQTLGQGPEFLTYFQNEAQLEKSRLLSDRFSAERPKGSFSTLEIQRTEQGDSAMYLCASSLGQVNQPQHFGDGTRLSIL.

This chain links TRBV5-4 with TRBJ1-2; 9 bases are a match to TRBD1. CDR1 SGHNT and CDR2 YYREEE come from the germline V gene (reference sequence). The CDR3 has 14 residues. After removal of 5 bases from V and 7 bases from J, the junction contained 9 bases not matched to a gene. The CDR3 region is CASSSVTGGSGYTF. The CDR3 DNA follows: TGTGCCAGCAGTTCAGTTACAGGGGGCTCTGGCTACACCTTC.

As for this clone: The same CDR3 arises from other DNA sequences in this sample as well. V is TRBV20-1 and J is TRBJ1-1; 8 positions match TRBD1. The CDR3 is made up of 11 amino acids. Germline CDR1 DFQATT, CDR2 SNEGSKA (reference sequence). Losses at the gene ends were 6 bases for V and 4 bases for J; bases not matched to a gene: 1. Here the CDR3 DNA reads TGCAGTGCGACAGGGGTCACTGAAGCTTTCTTT. Amino acids: CSATGVTEAFF.

This clone was seen only a few times. V and J are TRBV6-6 and TRBJ2-2; D gene unclear. Trimming stripped 6 bases from V and 8 bases from J, with 13 bases between. Germline-derived CDR1 and CDR2 are MNHNY and SVGAGI (reference sequence). The CDR3 consists of 13 residues. The CDR3 coding sequence is TGTGCCAGCAGCCGCGCGGTGGCGGGGGAGCTGTTTTTT. Encoded protein: CASSRAVAGELFF.

The chain combines TRBV18 with TRBJ2-2; a possible D gene is TRBD1 (5 bases). Looked up from germline, CDR1 is KGHSH and CDR2 is LQKENI. This CDR3 region has 15 residues. Trimming removed 3 bases at V and 1 base at J, with 9 bases between. The CDR3 coding sequence is TGTGCCAGCTCACCCCGGACATTGAACACCGGGGAGCTGTTTTTT. Protein: CASSPRTLNTGELFF.

The V call is TRBV28, the J call TRBJ2-1, with 10 bases aligning to TRBD2. CDR1 and CDR2 (germline): MDHEN, SYDVKM. V dropped 5 bases and J dropped 7; count of bases not matched to a gene: 8. CDR3 length: 15 residues. The CDR3 region has the DNA TGTGCCAGCAGTACATCGGCAGCGGGAGGGAATGAGCAGTTCTTC. Its protein is CASSTSAAGGNEQFF.

This clone was seen just once. The chain couples TRBV19 to TRBJ2-7; possible D gene TRBD2, 5 bases. Germline CDR1 and CDR2: LNHDA and SQIVND (reference sequence). CDR3 size: 14 residues. V shed 3 bases and J shed 3 bases, with 12 bases lying between them. CDR3 DNA sequence: TGTGCCAGTAGTATGCGCCAGCGGAGCTACGAGCAGTACTTC. This translates into CASSMRQRSYEQYF.

The rearrangement uses TRBV27 and TRBJ2-3; 9 nucleotides match TRBD2. Germline CDR1 is MNHEY and CDR2 is SMNVEV (reference sequence). There are 14 residues in the CDR3. Unmatched junction bases numbered 2, after V lost 6 bases and J lost 1 base. Written as DNA, the CDR3 is TGTGCCAGCAGGGCGGGAGGGGGCACAGATACGCAGTATTTT. Translation: CASRAGGGTDTQYF.

This clone was observed a handful of times. The chain uses TRBV2 and TRBJ1-4; D is unresolved. Germline lookup yields CDR1 SNHLY and CDR2 FYNNEI. Between the trimmed V and J ends, which lost 8 bases and 4 bases, there was a span of 11 bases. The length of the CDR3 is 13 residues. CDR3 sequence reads: CASLRDYNEKLFF. In DNA, the CDR3 is TGTGCCAGCCTTCGGGATTATAATGAAAAACTGTTTTTT.

The rearrangement uses TRBV28 and TRBJ1-5; 7 bases align to TRBD1. The CDR3 has 16 amino acids. V shed 4 bases and J 2 bases; nucleotides not matched to a gene: 8. Germline V gene sequence: CDR1 MDHEN, CDR2 SYDVKM. As DNA, the CDR3 is TGTGCCAGCAGTTCAGGGGGGCAACGTGGCAATCAGCCCCAGCATTTT. Amino acids: CASSSGGQRGNQPQHF.

The rearrangement uses TRBV5-1 and TRBJ1-2; 7 bases align to TRBD1. From germline, CDR1 is SGHRS and CDR2 YFSETQ. V gave up 0 bases and J gave up 8 bases; unmatched junction bases: 7. The CDR3 runs to 14 residues. The CDR3 DNA sequence: TGCGCCAGCAGCTTGGCTGGGACAGAAGGGGGCTACACCTTC. Its protein product is CASSLAGTEGGYTF.

This clone was picked up one time. The chain carries TRBV7-2 and TRBJ2-5, with TRBD1 matching 8 bases. Germline lookup yields CDR1 SGHTA and CDR2 FQGNSA. This CDR3 spans 15 amino acids. The trim removed 5 bases at V and 5 bases at J, leaving 10 bases unmatched. CDR3 amino acids: CASSADREGVETQYF. The CDR3 coding sequence is TGTGCCAGCAGCGCGGACAGGGAAGGCGTCGAGACCCAGTACTTC.

Details on this clone: The sample carries other DNA sequences with the same CDR3. The chain combines TRBV5-4 with TRBJ2-3, with 9 nucleotides matching TRBD1. CDR3 size: 14 residues. Looked up from germline, CDR1 is SGHNT and CDR2 is YYREEE (reference sequence). After removal of 4 bases from V and 6 bases from J, the junction contained 6 bases not matched to a gene. Here the CDR3 DNA reads TGTGCCAGCAGCCTACAGGGGGCCACGGATACGCAGTATTTT. Translated: CASSLQGATDTQYF.

This chain joins TRBV6-5 and TRBJ2-1; 9 nucleotides match TRBD2. CDR1 is MNHEY and CDR2 is SVGAGI in the germline V gene. With V trimmed by 10 bases and J by 1 base, 5 bases remained unmatched. This CDR3 is built from 14 residues. CDR3 nucleotide sequence: TGTGCCACAAGGGGACTAGCTTCCTACAATGAGCAGTTCTTC. Its translation is CATRGLASYNEQFF.

This rearrangement joins TRBV19 to TRBJ2-2, with TRBD2 matching 12 bases. Trimming cost V 6 bases and J 5 bases; bases outside gene matches: 13. The CDR3 runs 18 residues. The germline V gene has CDR1 LNHDA and CDR2 SQIVND (reference sequence). CDR3 in DNA: TGTGCCAGTAGGACCGGGACTAGCGGGTCTACCCCGACCGGGGAGCTGTTTTTT. This sequence encodes CASRTGTSGSTPTGELFF.

Only a few counts were recorded for this clone. The J gene is TRBJ2-5, the V gene TRBV6-6; no reliable D call. The CDR3 consists of 15 residues. CDR1 MNHNY and CDR2 SVGAGI come from the germline V gene (reference sequence). V was pared by 7 bases and J by 0 bases, with 15 bases between. The CDR3 region has the DNA TGTGCCAGCACTCACCTGGCAGACTACCAAGAGACCCAGTACTTC. Amino acid sequence: CASTHLADYQETQYF.

The V gene is TRBV5-6, the J gene TRBJ2-2, with 7 bases that match TRBD1. Germline CDR1 reads SGHDT; CDR2 reads YYEEEE. The CDR3 has 16 residues. V lost 0 bases and J lost 3; bases outside the gene matches: 5. In DNA form, the CDR3 reads TGTGCCAGCAGCTTGGTTAGGGACAGAGACACCGGGGAGCTGTTTTTT. This gives the protein CASSLVRDRDTGELFF.

The CDR3 nucleotides read TGTGCCATCAGTGAGAAGGGAGGCCCCAGCAATGAGCAGTTCTTC. It encodes CAISEKGGPSNEQFF. This sequence joins TRBV10-3 and TRBJ2-1, with D possibly TRBD2 on 6 matching bases. The V end lost 2 bases, the J end lost 6 bases, and 14 bases lay between the germline ends. Germline V CDR1 and CDR2: ENHRY, SYGVKD. There are 15 residues in the CDR3.

This rearrangement joins TRBV21-1 to TRBJ2-5; the listed D gene, TRBD2, was not tested against the DNA. TRBV21-1 is reported as a pseudogene. The CDR3 is 15 residues long. The CDR3 is CAISERSRGVGEQYF. CDR3 DNA: TGTGCCATCTCGGAGCGATCGCGGGGGGTTGGGGAGCAGTACTTC.

The chain is built from TRBV15 and TRBJ2-1; a weak D match, TRBD1 (5 bases). The CDR3 runs to 17 residues. Germline V CDR1 and CDR2: LNHNV, YYDKDF (reference sequence). V was cut by 0 bases and J by 0 bases, with 12 bases left in between. In nucleotides, the CDR3 is TGTGCCACCAGCAGAGATCTAGGGGCGAGCTCCTACAATGAGCAGTTCTTC. It yields the protein CATSRDLGASSYNEQFF.

This chain joins TRBV19 and TRBJ1-2, with 10 bases matching TRBD1. Germline trimming cut 4 bases from V and 11 bases from J; bases unmatched to any gene: 10. Germline-derived CDR1 and CDR2 are LNHDA and SQIVND (reference sequence). The CDR3 is 14 amino acids. CDR3 in amino acids: CASSTPGTGVGYTF. The DNA for the CDR3 is TGTGCCAGTAGTACCCCCGGGACAGGGGTTGGGTACACCTTC.

The rearrangement uses TRBV7-9 and TRBJ2-1; D gene unclear. CDR1 is SEHNR and CDR2 is FQNEAQ in the germline V gene (reference sequence). The germline V and J ends were trimmed by 2 bases and 8 bases, with 7 bases remaining between them. The CDR3 has 12 amino acids. The CDR3 DNA sequence: TGTGCCAGCAGCTTACTCTCGGATGAGCAGTTCTTC. This translates into CASSLLSDEQFF.